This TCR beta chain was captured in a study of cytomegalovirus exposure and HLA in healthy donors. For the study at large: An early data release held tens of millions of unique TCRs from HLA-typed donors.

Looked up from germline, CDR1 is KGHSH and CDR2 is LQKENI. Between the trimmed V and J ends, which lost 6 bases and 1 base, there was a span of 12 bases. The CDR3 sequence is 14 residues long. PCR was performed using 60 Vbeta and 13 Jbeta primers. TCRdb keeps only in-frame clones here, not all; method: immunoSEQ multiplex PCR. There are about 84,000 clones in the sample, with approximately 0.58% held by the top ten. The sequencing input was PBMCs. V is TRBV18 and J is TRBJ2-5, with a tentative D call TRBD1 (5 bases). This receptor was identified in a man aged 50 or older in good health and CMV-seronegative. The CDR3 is CASSTREPQETQYF. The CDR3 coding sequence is TGTGCCAGCTCTACCAGGGAACCCCAAGAGACCCAGTACTTC.